This TCR beta chain appears in the sequencing data of a study of T cells in Graves' hyperthyroidism and ophthalmopathy. Study-level information: Pretreatment peripheral blood was obtained at initial diagnosis.

Germline loops: CDR1 SEHNR, CDR2 FQNEAQ (reference sequence). V dropped 9 bases and J dropped 5; count of bases not matched to a gene: 4. The CDR3 covers 14 residues. Fresh peripheral blood, 10 ml, yielded the PBMCs. This clonotype was counted ten times or more. What was amplified from RNA transcripts were TCR beta CDR3 regions. Primed by the HTBI set, a first-round RT-PCR was run on the TCR CDR3. MiXCR was run by TCRdb on the multiplex PCR reads, yielding one entry per CDR3 protein. The sample holds over 500,000 distinct CDR3 sequences; 15% to 20% are singletons and the top ten take 17%. The specimen sequenced was blood. The TCR originated in a woman aged 18-29 years with Graves' ophthalmopathy. V gene TRBV7-9 combines with J gene TRBJ2-3; 14 bases align to TRBD2. The CDR3 here is CASGLAGGVDTQYF. CDR3 DNA: TGTGCCAGTGGACTAGCGGGAGGAGTAGATACGCAGTATTTT.